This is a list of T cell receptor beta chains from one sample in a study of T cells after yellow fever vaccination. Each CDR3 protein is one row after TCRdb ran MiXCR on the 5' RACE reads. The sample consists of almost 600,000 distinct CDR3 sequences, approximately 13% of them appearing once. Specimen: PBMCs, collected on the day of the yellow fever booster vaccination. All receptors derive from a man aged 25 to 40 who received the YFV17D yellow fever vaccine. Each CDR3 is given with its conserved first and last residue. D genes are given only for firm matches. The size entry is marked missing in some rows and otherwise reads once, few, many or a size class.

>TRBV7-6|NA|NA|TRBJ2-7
TGTGCCAGCAGTCCCTTTGGGAAAGAGCAGTACTTC
CASSPFGKEQYF
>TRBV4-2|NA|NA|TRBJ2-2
TGTGCCAGCAGCCAAGATTTGGCAGGGTCTGCCGGGGAGCTGTTTTTT
CASSQDLAGSAGELFF
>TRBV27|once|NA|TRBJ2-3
TGTGCCAGCAGCGAATTAGCCTTGGGGGATACGCAGTATTTT
CASSELALGDTQYF
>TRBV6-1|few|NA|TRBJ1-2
TGTGCCAGCAGTCATTACCCCGACAGCCTCTATGGCTACACCTTC
CASSHYPDSLYGYTF
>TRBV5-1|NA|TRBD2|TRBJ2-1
TGCGCCAGCAGCGTTAGCGGGAGTAGCTTAAATGAGCAGTTCTTC
CASSVSGSSLNEQFF
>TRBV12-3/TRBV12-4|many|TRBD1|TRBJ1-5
TGTGCCAGCAGTCGGACAGGACCTAATCAGCCCCAGCATTTT
CASSRTGPNQPQHF
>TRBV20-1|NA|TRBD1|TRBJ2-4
TGCAGTGCTAGAGATCACGGGACAGGGTTAAACATTCAGTACTTC
CSARDHGTGLNIQYF
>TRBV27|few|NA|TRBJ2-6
TGTGCCAGCAGTTACCAACAGGGCAGTGATGCTGGGGCCAACGTCCTGACTTTC
CASSYQQGSDAGANVLTF
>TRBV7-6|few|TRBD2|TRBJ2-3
TGTGCCAGCAGCTTAGGAGCGGGAGAGGAAGATACGCAGTATTTT
CASSLGAGEEDTQYF
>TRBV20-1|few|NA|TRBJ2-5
TGCAGTGCTAGGTACTTCAGGGGCCTGCAAGAGACCCAGTACTTC
CSARYFRGLQETQYF
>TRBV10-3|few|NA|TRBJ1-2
TGTGCCATCAGTGGAGGCACGAGATTACCAGATGGCTACACCTTC
CAISGGTRLPDGYTF
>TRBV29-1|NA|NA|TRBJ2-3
TGCAGCGTTGACTTTCTGGGGGGCCCGACACATACGCAGTATTTT
CSVDFLGGPTHTQYF
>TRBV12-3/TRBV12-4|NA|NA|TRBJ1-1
TGTGCCAGCAGGACGCCGTGGGGGGGCCCGAACACTGAAGCTTTCTTT
CASRTPWGGPNTEAFF
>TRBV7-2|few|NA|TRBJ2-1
TGTGCCAGCAGCTGGGGCGGTGGCAATGAGCAGTTCTTC
CASSWGGGNEQFF
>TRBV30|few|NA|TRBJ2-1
TGTGCCTGGAGTGACTTCCTGGGCAGGGACTACAATGAGCAGTTCTTC
CAWSDFLGRDYNEQFF
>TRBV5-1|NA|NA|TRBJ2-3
TGCGCCATCCTGAAGGGGGAGGGCACAGATACGCAGTATTTT
CAILKGEGTDTQYF
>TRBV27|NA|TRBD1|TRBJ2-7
TGTGCCAGCAGTAGACCGGGACAGGCCTACGAGCAGTACTTC
CASSRPGQAYEQYF
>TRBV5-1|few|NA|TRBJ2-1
TGCGCCAGCAGCACCCGCCCCGAAGTCTACAATGAGCAGTTCTTC
CASSTRPEVYNEQFF
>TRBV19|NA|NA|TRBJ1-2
TGTGCCAGTAGGACCAGCAACATCTATGGCTACACCTTC
CASRTSNIYGYTF
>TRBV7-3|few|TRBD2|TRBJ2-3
TGTGCCAGCAGCCCTACGACTAGCGGGAGGGTGAAGGGCACAGATACGCAGTATTTT
CASSPTTSGRVKGTDTQYF
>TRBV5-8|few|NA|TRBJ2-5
TGTGCCAGCAGCTTGGCCTTCCGACAAGAGACCCAGTACTTC
CASSLAFRQETQYF
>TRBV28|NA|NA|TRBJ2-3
TGTGCCAGCACAAGGCTCCCTACTAGCACAGATACGCAGTATTTT
CASTRLPTSTDTQYF
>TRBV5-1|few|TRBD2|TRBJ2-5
TGCGCCAGCAGCCCGGGACCCCGGGGGGTAGAGACCCAGTACTTC
CASSPGPRGVETQYF
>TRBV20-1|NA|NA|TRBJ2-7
TGCAGTGCTAGAGTGCGAGCGACCTCCTACGAGCAGTACTTC
CSARVRATSYEQYF
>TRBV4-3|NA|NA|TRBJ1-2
TGCGCCAGCAGCCAATCGGGGACGGGAAGCTATGGCTACACCTTC
CASSQSGTGSYGYTF
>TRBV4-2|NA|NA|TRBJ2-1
TGTGCCAGCAGCCCACAGGGAGAGAGTGAGCAGTTCTTC
CASSPQGESEQFF
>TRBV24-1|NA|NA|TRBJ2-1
TGTGCCACCAGTGATTTGGTAGCCGAGGATGAGCAGTTCTTC
CATSDLVAEDEQFF
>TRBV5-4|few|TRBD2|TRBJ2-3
TGTGCCAGCAGCTTGGACGGGAGGGCGACAGATACGCAGTATTTT
CASSLDGRATDTQYF
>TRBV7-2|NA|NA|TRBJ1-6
TGTGCCAGCAGCTCTGGCACAGGTTCCTATAATTCACCCCTCCACTTT
CASSSGTGSYNSPLHF
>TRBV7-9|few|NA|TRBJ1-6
TGTGCCAGCAGCTTAGCGCAGGGGAACTATAATTCACCCCTCCACTTT
CASSLAQGNYNSPLHF
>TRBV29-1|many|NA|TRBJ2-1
TGCAGCGTTGCTGACAGGAGAAACAATGAGCAGTTCTTC
CSVADRRNNEQFF
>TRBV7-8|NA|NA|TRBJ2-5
TGTGCCAGCAGCTTAGCGGGGGCACAGGTGTACAAGTACTTC
CASSLAGAQVYKYF
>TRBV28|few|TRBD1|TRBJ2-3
TGTGCCAGCACCCGACAGGGGATCACAGATACGCAGTATTTT
CASTRQGITDTQYF
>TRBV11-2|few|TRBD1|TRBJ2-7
TGTGCCAGCAGCTCTATCGGGACAGGGATGGAGGAGCAGTACTTC
CASSSIGTGMEEQYF
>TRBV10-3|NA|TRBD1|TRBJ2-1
TGTGCCATCAGTGGGACAGGGGGGAATGAGCAGTTCTTC
CAISGTGGNEQFF
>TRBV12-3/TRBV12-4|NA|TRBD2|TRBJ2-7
TGTGCCAGCAGTTTTGGGACTAGAGTCTACGAGCAGTACTTC
CASSFGTRVYEQYF